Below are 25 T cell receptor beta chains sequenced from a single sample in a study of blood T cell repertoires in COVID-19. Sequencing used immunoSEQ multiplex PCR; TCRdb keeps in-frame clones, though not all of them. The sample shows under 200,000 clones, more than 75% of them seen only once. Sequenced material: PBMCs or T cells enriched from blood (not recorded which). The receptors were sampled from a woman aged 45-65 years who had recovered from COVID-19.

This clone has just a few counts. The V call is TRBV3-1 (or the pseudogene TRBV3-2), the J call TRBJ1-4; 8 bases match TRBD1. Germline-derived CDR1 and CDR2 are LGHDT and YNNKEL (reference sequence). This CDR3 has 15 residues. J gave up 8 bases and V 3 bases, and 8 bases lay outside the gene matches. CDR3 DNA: TGTGCCAGCAGCCATGCAGGGGGCGCATGGGAAAAACTGTTTTTT. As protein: CASSHAGGAWEKLFF.

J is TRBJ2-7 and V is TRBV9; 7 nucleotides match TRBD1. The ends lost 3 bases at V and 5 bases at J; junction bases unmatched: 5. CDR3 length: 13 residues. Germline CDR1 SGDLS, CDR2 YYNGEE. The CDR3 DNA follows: TGTGCCAGCAGCGGCGACAGGGCCCACGAGCAGTACTTC. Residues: CASSGDRAHEQYF.

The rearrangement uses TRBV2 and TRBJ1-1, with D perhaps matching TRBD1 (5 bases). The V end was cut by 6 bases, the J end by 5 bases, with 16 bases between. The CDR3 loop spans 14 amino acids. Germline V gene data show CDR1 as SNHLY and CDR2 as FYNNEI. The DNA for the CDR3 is TGTGCCAGCAGCGGGGTGGGGGGACGGACTGAAGCTTTCTTT. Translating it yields CASSGVGGRTEAFF.

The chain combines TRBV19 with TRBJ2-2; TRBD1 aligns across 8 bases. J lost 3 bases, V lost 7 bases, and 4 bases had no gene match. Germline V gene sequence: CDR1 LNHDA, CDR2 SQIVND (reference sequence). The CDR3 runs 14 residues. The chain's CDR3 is CASNDRGDTGELFF. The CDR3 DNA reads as TGTGCCAGTAACGACAGGGGAGACACCGGGGAGCTGTTTTTT.

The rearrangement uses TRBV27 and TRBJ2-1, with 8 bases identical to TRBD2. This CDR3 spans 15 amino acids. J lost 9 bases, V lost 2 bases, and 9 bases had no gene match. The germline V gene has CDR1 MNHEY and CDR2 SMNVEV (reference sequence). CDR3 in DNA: TGTGCCAGCAGTTTAAGGGCGGGAGGAGTTGGTGAGCAGTTCTTC. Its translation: CASSLRAGGVGEQFF.

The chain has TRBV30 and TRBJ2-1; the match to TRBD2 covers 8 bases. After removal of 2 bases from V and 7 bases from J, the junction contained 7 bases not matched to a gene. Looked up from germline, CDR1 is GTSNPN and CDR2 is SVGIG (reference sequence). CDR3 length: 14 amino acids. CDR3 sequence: CAWSNGTSYNEQFF. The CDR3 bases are TGTGCCTGGAGTAATGGGACTAGTTATAATGAGCAGTTCTTC. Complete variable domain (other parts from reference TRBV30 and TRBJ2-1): SQTIHQWPATLVQPVGSPLSLECTVEGTSNPNLYWYRQAAGRGLQLLFYSVGIGQISSEVPQNLSASRPQDRQFILSSKKLLLSDSGFYLCAWSNGTSYNEQFFGPGTRLTVL.

The CDR3 DNA reads as TGTGCCAGCAGTTCCTCTGGACTAGCGGGAGGGCAAGATACGCAGTATTTT. It specifies CASSSSGLAGGQDTQYF. The chain combines TRBV28 with TRBJ2-3, with TRBD2 matching over 15 bases. This CDR3 contains 17 residues. CDR1 and CDR2 (germline): MDHEN, SYDVKM. V was pared by 4 bases and J by 5 bases, with 7 bases of the junction left unmatched.

The CDR3, as DNA: TGTGCCAGCAGCTCAGGGACAGGGACCACCCTCTACAATGAGCAGTTCTTC. Residues: CASSSGTGTTLYNEQFF. The chain recombines TRBV5-6 with TRBJ2-1; 9 bases agree with TRBD1. V lost 3 bases and J lost 3; bases outside the gene matches: 10. The CDR3 covers 17 residues. CDR1 is SGHDT, CDR2 YYEEEE, per germline.

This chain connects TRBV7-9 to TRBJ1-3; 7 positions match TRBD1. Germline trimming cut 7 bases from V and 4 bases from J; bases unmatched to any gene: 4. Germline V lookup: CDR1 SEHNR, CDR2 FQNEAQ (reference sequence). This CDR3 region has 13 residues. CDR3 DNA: TGTGCCAGCACGACAGGGAACGGAAACACCATATATTTT. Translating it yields CASTTGNGNTIYF. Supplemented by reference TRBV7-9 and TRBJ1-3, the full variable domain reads DTGVSQNPRHKITKRGQNVTFRCDPISEHNRLYWYRQTLGQGPEFLTYFQNEAQLEKSRLLSDRFSAERPKGSFSTLEIQRTEQGDSAMYLCASTTGNGNTIYFGEGSWLTVV.

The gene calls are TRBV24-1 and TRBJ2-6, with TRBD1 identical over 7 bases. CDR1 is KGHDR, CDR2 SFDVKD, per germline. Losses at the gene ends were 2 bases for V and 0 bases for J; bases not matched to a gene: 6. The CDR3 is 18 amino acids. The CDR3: CATSDSRQGSSGANVLTF. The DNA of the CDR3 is TGTGCCACCAGTGATTCACGACAGGGAAGCTCTGGGGCCAACGTCCTGACTTTC.

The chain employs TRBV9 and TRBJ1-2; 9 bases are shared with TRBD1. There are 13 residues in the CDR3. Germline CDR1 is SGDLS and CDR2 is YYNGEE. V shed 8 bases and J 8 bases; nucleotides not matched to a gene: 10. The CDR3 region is CASTRTGVTGYTF. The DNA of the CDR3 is TGTGCCAGTACGCGGACAGGGGTGACCGGCTACACCTTC.

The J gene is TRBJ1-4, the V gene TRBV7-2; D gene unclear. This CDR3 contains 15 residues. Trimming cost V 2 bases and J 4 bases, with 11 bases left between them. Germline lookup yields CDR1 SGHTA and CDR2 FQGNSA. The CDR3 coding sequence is TGTGCCAGCAGCTTATACACCGGGAATAATGAAAAACTGTTTTTT. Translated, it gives CASSLYTGNNEKLFF.

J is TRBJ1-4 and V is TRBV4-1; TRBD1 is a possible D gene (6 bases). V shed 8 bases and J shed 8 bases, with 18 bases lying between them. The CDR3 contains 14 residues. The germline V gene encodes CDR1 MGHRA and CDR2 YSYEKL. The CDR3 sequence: CASGGASLNEKLFF. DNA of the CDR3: TGCGCCAGCGGGGGGGCTTCCCTTAACGAAAAACTGTTTTTT.

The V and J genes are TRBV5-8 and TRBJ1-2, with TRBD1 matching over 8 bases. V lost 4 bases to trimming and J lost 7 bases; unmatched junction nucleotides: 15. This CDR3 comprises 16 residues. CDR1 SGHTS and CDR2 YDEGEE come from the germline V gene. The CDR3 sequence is CASSPRQGRRFGGYTF. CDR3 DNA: TGTGCCAGCAGCCCTAGACAGGGGAGGCGTTTCGGTGGCTACACCTTC. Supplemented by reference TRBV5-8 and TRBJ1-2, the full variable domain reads EAGVTQSPTHLIKTRGQQATLRCSPISGHTSVYWYQQALGLGLQFLLWYDEGEERNRGNFPPRFSGRQFPNYSSELNVNALELEDSALYLCASSPRQGRRFGGYTFGSGTRLTVV.

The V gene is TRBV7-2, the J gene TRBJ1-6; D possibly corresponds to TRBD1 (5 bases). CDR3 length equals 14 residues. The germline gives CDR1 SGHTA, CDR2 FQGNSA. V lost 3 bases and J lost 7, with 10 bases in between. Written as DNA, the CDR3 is TGTGCCAGCAGCTTGGCAGGGCAAAATTCACCCCTCCACTTT. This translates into CASSLAGQNSPLHF.

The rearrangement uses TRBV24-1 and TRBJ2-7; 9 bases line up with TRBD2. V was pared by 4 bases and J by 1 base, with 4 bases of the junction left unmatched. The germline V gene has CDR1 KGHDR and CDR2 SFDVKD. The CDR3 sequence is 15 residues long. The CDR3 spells CATSETSGESYEQYF. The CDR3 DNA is TGTGCCACCAGTGAGACTAGCGGCGAATCCTACGAGCAGTACTTC.

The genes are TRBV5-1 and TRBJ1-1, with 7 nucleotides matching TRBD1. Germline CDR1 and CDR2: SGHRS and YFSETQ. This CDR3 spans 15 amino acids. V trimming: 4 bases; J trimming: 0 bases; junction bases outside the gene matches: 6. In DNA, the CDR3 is TGCGCCAGCAGCCTAATGGACAGGCTGAACACTGAAGCTTTCTTT. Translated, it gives CASSLMDRLNTEAFF.

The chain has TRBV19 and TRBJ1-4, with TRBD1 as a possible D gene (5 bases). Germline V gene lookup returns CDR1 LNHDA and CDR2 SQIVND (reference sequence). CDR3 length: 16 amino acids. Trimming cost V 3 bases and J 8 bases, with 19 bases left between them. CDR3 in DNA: TGTGCCAGTAGTATCCCTCTCCAGGGATTGCGGGAAAAACTGTTTTTT. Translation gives CASSIPLQGLREKLFF.

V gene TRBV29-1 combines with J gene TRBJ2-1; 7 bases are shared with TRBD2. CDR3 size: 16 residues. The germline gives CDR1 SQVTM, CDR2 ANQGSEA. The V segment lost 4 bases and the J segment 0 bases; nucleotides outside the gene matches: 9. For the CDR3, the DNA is TGCAGCGTTGGCCGGCGCGGGAGAGGCTCCTACAATGAGCAGTTCTTC. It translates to CSVGRRGRGSYNEQFF.

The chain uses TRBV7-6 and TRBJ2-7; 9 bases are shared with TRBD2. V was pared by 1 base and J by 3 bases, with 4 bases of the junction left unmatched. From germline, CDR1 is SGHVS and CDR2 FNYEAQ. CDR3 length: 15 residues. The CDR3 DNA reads TGTGCCAGCAGCTTAGGGCGGGAGGGCCTCTACGAGCAGTACTTC. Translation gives CASSLGREGLYEQYF.

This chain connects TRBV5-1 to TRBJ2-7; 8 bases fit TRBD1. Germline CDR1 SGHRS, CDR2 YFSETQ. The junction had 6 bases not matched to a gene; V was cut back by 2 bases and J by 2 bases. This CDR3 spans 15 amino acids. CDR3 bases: TGCGCCAGCAGCTTCAGGACAGGGTTTACCTACGAGCAGTACTTC. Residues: CASSFRTGFTYEQYF.

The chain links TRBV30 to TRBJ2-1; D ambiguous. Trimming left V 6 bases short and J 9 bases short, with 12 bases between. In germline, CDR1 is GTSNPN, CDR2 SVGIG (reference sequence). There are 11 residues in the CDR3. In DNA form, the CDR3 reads TGTGCCTGCGTCATAGCCACTGAGCAGTTCTTC. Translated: CACVIATEQFF.

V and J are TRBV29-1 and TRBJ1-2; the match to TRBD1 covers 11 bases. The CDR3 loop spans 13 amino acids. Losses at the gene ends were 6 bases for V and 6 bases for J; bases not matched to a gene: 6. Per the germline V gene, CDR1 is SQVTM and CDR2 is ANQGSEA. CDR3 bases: TGCAGCGTCGGAGGGGGACAGGGGGATGGCTACACCTTC. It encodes CSVGGGQGDGYTF.

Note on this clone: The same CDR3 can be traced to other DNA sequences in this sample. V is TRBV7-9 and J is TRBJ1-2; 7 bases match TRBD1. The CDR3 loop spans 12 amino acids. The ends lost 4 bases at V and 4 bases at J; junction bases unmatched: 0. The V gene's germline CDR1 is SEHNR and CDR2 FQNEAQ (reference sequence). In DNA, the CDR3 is TGTGCCAGCAGCTCAGGGGGCTATGGCTACACCTTC. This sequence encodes CASSSGGYGYTF.

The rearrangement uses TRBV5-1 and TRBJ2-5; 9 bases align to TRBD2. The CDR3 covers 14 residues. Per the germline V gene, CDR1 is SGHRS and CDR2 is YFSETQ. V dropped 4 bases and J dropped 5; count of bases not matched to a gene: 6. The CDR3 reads CASSLLAGAETQYF. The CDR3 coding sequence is TGCGCCAGCAGCCTATTAGCGGGAGCGGAGACCCAGTACTTC.